These T cell receptor beta chains were read from a single sample in a study of metastatic and nonmetastatic thyroid tumors. TCRdb reprocessed the PCR reads using MiXCR. The data contain around 26,000 clones, around 21% of them seen just once; the ten biggest clones take up roughly 8%. Sequencing was done on a sample of blood. These receptors all come from a female donor with papillary thyroid cancer or a benign thyroid nodule (not recorded which). Some clones in this sample may be carry-over from other donors' samples. Both conserved end residues are part of each CDR3. Fields, in order: clone size, D gene, V gene, J gene, CDR3 length, CDR3 protein, CDR3 DNA. A D gene is named only where the DNA matches it firmly. Clone size is not always given. Where it is, it says once, few, many or a class for expanded clones.

clone_size: medium-sized; d_call: NA; v_call: TRBV6-5; j_call: TRBJ2-7; cdr3_length: 14; cdr3_aa: CASSYGGLGYEQYF; cdr3_nt: TGTGCCAGCAGTTACGGGGGTCTAGGCTACGAGCAGTACTTC
clone_size: many; d_call: NA; v_call: TRBV11-2; j_call: TRBJ2-1; cdr3_length: 14; cdr3_aa: CASTGPLGTGEQFF; cdr3_nt: TGTGCCAGCACAGGGCCGTTAGGGACGGGTGAGCAGTTCTTC
clone_size: NA; d_call: NA; v_call: TRBV10-3; j_call: TRBJ2-6; cdr3_length: 18; cdr3_aa: CAISDGHGRSSGANVLTF; cdr3_nt: TGTGCCATCAGCGACGGACATGGTCGGAGCTCTGGGGCCAACGTCCTGACTTTC
clone_size: medium-sized; d_call: NA; v_call: TRBV7-2; j_call: TRBJ1-2; cdr3_length: 14; cdr3_aa: CASSLRGTGYGYTF; cdr3_nt: TGTGCCAGCAGCTTAAGGGGGACGGGCTATGGCTACACCTTC
clone_size: NA; d_call: NA; v_call: TRBV7-6; j_call: TRBJ2-5; cdr3_length: 13; cdr3_aa: CASSFCLLETQYF; cdr3_nt: TGTGCCAGCAGCTTTTGCCTACTAGAGACCCAGTACTTC
clone_size: NA; d_call: NA; v_call: TRBV20-1; j_call: TRBJ2-5; cdr3_length: 14; cdr3_aa: CSAFVGVIQKTQYF; cdr3_nt: TGCAGTGCTTTTGTTGGGGTAATCCAAAAGACCCAGTACTTC
clone_size: many; d_call: NA; v_call: TRBV6-2/TRBV6-3; j_call: TRBJ2-4; cdr3_length: 16; cdr3_aa: CASSLERADPQNIQYF; cdr3_nt: TGTGCCAGCAGTCTCGAGCGGGCAGACCCCCAAAACATTCAGTACTTC
clone_size: many; d_call: NA; v_call: TRBV7-9; j_call: TRBJ2-7; cdr3_length: 13; cdr3_aa: CASSLGSWDEQYF; cdr3_nt: TGTGCCAGCAGCTTAGGGTCCTGGGACGAGCAGTACTTC
clone_size: many; d_call: TRBD1; v_call: TRBV5-4; j_call: TRBJ2-3; cdr3_length: 17; cdr3_aa: CASSSRDRGHGADTQYF; cdr3_nt: TGTGCCAGCAGCTCGAGGGACAGGGGACATGGCGCAGATACGCAGTATTTT
clone_size: NA; d_call: NA; v_call: TRBV6-2/TRBV6-3; j_call: TRBJ2-7; cdr3_length: 15; cdr3_aa: CASMALTGTSYEQYF; cdr3_nt: TGTGCCAGCATGGCCCTTACAGGGACATCCTACGAGCAGTACTTC
clone_size: NA; d_call: NA; v_call: TRBV5-1; j_call: TRBJ2-1; cdr3_length: 11; cdr3_aa: CGSSDYNEQFF; cdr3_nt: TGCGGCAGCAGTGATTACAATGAGCAGTTCTTC
clone_size: NA; d_call: NA; v_call: TRBV4-2; j_call: TRBJ2-5; cdr3_length: 17; cdr3_aa: CASSSSPGTQYQETQYF; cdr3_nt: TGTGCCAGCAGCAGCTCCCCCGGGACACAGTACCAAGAGACCCAGTACTTC
clone_size: many; d_call: NA; v_call: TRBV19; j_call: TRBJ1-1; cdr3_length: 13; cdr3_aa: CASSTQVNTEAFF; cdr3_nt: TGTGCCAGTAGTACCCAGGTGAACACTGAAGCTTTCTTT
clone_size: medium-sized; d_call: NA; v_call: TRBV20-1; j_call: TRBJ2-4; cdr3_length: 15; cdr3_aa: CSARDRDLTKNIQYF; cdr3_nt: TGCAGTGCTAGAGATCGGGACTTAACCAAAAACATTCAGTACTTC
clone_size: many; d_call: NA; v_call: TRBV2; j_call: TRBJ1-2; cdr3_length: 10; cdr3_aa: CAMDSGGYTF; cdr3_nt: TGTGCCATGGACTCGGGTGGCTACACCTTC
clone_size: many; d_call: NA; v_call: TRBV29-1; j_call: TRBJ2-3; cdr3_length: 15; cdr3_aa: CSVEEALPSTDTQYF; cdr3_nt: TGCAGCGTTGAAGAAGCGCTCCCTAGCACAGATACGCAGTATTTT
clone_size: many; d_call: TRBD2; v_call: TRBV10-1; j_call: TRBJ2-2; cdr3_length: 15; cdr3_aa: CASSESRGDTGELFF; cdr3_nt: TGCGCCAGCAGTGAGTCGCGGGGGGACACCGGGGAGCTGTTTTTT
clone_size: many; d_call: NA; v_call: TRBV28; j_call: TRBJ1-5; cdr3_length: 16; cdr3_aa: CASSRLGQYSNQPQHF; cdr3_nt: TGTGCCAGCAGTAGGCTAGGGCAATATAGCAATCAGCCCCAGCATTTT
clone_size: NA; d_call: NA; v_call: TRBV28; j_call: TRBJ1-1; cdr3_length: 13; cdr3_aa: CASRWGRRTEAFF; cdr3_nt: TGTGCCAGCAGATGGGGCAGAAGGACTGAAGCTTTCTTT
clone_size: medium-sized; d_call: TRBD1; v_call: TRBV6-2/TRBV6-3; j_call: TRBJ1-1; cdr3_length: 14; cdr3_aa: CASRGQGLNTEAFF; cdr3_nt: TGTGCCAGCAGAGGACAGGGGTTGAACACTGAAGCTTTCTTT
clone_size: NA; d_call: TRBD2; v_call: TRBV11-2; j_call: TRBJ2-1; cdr3_length: 15; cdr3_aa: CASSFSSSGRNEQFF; cdr3_nt: TGTGCCAGCAGCTTCAGTTCTAGCGGGAGAAATGAGCAGTTCTTC
clone_size: NA; d_call: NA; v_call: TRBV20-1; j_call: TRBJ2-7; cdr3_length: 11; cdr3_aa: CSATSGHDLYF; cdr3_nt: TGCAGTGCTACGAGCGGCCACGATCTGTACTTC
clone_size: NA; d_call: NA; v_call: TRBV19; j_call: TRBJ1-1; cdr3_length: 15; cdr3_aa: CASSRVDRQNTEAFF; cdr3_nt: TGTGCCAGTAGTAGGGTCGACAGGCAGAACACTGAAGCTTTCTTT
clone_size: NA; d_call: NA; v_call: TRBV20-1; j_call: TRBJ2-2; cdr3_length: 12; cdr3_aa: CSFALATGELFF; cdr3_nt: TGCAGTTTTGCCCTAGCAACCGGGGAGCTGTTTTTT
clone_size: NA; d_call: NA; v_call: TRBV20-1; j_call: TRBJ1-5; cdr3_length: 14; cdr3_aa: CSASPGAPNLPQHF; cdr3_nt: TGCAGTGCTAGCCCTGGCGCCCCCAATCTGCCCCAGCATTTT
clone_size: few; d_call: TRBD1; v_call: TRBV27; j_call: TRBJ2-2; cdr3_length: 14; cdr3_aa: CASRLQGDTGYLFF; cdr3_nt: TGTGCCAGCAGGCTACAGGGGGACACCGGGTATCTGTTTTTT
clone_size: many; d_call: NA; v_call: TRBV12-3/TRBV12-4; j_call: TRBJ2-4; cdr3_length: 14; cdr3_aa: CASSRSQGNPIQYF; cdr3_nt: TGTGCCAGCAGCCGCTCCCAGGGGAACCCCATTCAGTACTTC
clone_size: medium-sized; d_call: TRBD1; v_call: TRBV20-1; j_call: TRBJ2-7; cdr3_length: 14; cdr3_aa: CSARPPGTAYEQYF; cdr3_nt: TGCAGTGCTAGACCCCCCGGGACAGCCTACGAGCAGTACTTC
clone_size: few; d_call: NA; v_call: TRBV24-1; j_call: TRBJ2-1; cdr3_length: 12; cdr3_aa: CATSGQTNEQFF; cdr3_nt: TGTGCCACCAGTGGGCAGACTAATGAGCAGTTCTTC
clone_size: NA; d_call: NA; v_call: TRBV11-2; j_call: TRBJ2-7; cdr3_length: 15; cdr3_aa: CGTSPGQGEAYEQYF; cdr3_nt: TGTGGCACCAGCCCCGGGCAGGGGGAGGCCTACGAGCAGTACTTC
clone_size: medium-sized; d_call: NA; v_call: TRBV6-2/TRBV6-3; j_call: TRBJ2-7; cdr3_length: 11; cdr3_aa: CASTKGYEQYF; cdr3_nt: TGTGCCAGCACCAAGGGGTACGAGCAGTACTTC
clone_size: many; d_call: NA; v_call: TRBV3-1; j_call: TRBJ2-2; cdr3_length: 16; cdr3_aa: CASSHPGGISTGELFF; cdr3_nt: TGTGCCAGCAGCCATCCAGGGGGGATCAGTACCGGGGAGCTGTTTTTT
clone_size: NA; d_call: NA; v_call: TRBV30; j_call: TRBJ2-1; cdr3_length: 13; cdr3_aa: CAWGGPPSGEQFF; cdr3_nt: TGTGCCTGGGGGGGCCCCCCGAGTGGTGAGCAGTTCTTC
clone_size: NA; d_call: TRBD2; v_call: TRBV20-1; j_call: TRBJ2-7; cdr3_length: 13; cdr3_aa: CSARSSGRPEQYF; cdr3_nt: TGCAGTGCTAGATCAAGCGGGAGACCCGAGCAGTACTTC
clone_size: NA; d_call: NA; v_call: TRBV2; j_call: TRBJ1-5; cdr3_length: 14; cdr3_aa: CASSWGGSNQPQHF; cdr3_nt: TGTGCCAGCAGTTGGGGGGGGAGCAATCAGCCCCAGCATTTT
clone_size: many; d_call: NA; v_call: TRBV7-9; j_call: TRBJ1-2; cdr3_length: 14; cdr3_aa: CASSLGDPNYGYTF; cdr3_nt: TGTGCCAGCAGCTTGGGAGATCCTAACTATGGCTACACCTTC
clone_size: many; d_call: NA; v_call: TRBV7-8; j_call: TRBJ1-2; cdr3_length: 14; cdr3_aa: CASSTRDPSYGYTF; cdr3_nt: TGTGCCAGCAGCACCCGGGACCCCTCCTATGGCTACACCTTC
clone_size: medium-sized; d_call: NA; v_call: TRBV6-1; j_call: TRBJ2-7; cdr3_length: 13; cdr3_aa: CASSSAGSYEQYF; cdr3_nt: TGTGCCAGCAGCTCCGCAGGGTCCTACGAGCAGTACTTC
clone_size: many; d_call: NA; v_call: TRBV18; j_call: TRBJ1-6; cdr3_length: 15; cdr3_aa: CASSPGQGRGSPLHF; cdr3_nt: TGTGCCAGCTCACCCGGGCAGGGGAGAGGATCACCCCTCCACTTT
clone_size: NA; d_call: NA; v_call: TRBV20-1; j_call: TRBJ2-7; cdr3_length: 17; cdr3_aa: CSARDRRTIWTYYEQYF; cdr3_nt: TGCAGTGCTAGAGATAGGAGGACTATCTGGACATACTACGAGCAGTATTTC
clone_size: many; d_call: NA; v_call: TRBV20-1; j_call: TRBJ1-4; cdr3_length: 13; cdr3_aa: CSASELMRSRLFF; cdr3_nt: TGCAGTGCTAGTGAGCTGATGAGAAGTAGGCTGTTTTTT
clone_size: medium-sized; d_call: TRBD1; v_call: TRBV6-4; j_call: TRBJ2-7; cdr3_length: 17; cdr3_aa: CASSDSGTARASYEQYF; cdr3_nt: TGTGCCAGCAGTGACTCGGGGACAGCGAGAGCCTCCTACGAGCAGTACTTC
clone_size: few; d_call: NA; v_call: TRBV9; j_call: TRBJ2-1; cdr3_length: 15; cdr3_aa: CASSVGASSYNEQFF; cdr3_nt: TGTGCCAGCAGCGTAGGCGCTAGCTCCTACAATGAGCAGTTCTTC
clone_size: many; d_call: TRBD1; v_call: TRBV6-1; j_call: TRBJ2-5; cdr3_length: 14; cdr3_aa: CASINRGIGETQYF; cdr3_nt: TGTGCCAGCATAAACAGGGGGATCGGAGAGACCCAGTACTTC
clone_size: once; d_call: TRBD1; v_call: TRBV18; j_call: TRBJ1-6; cdr3_length: 14; cdr3_aa: CASSFGQGGSPLHF; cdr3_nt: TGTGCCAGCTCATTCGGACAGGGTGGCTCACCCCTCCACTTT
clone_size: NA; d_call: NA; v_call: TRBV27; j_call: TRBJ1-5; cdr3_length: 14; cdr3_aa: CASIFRGGDQPQHF; cdr3_nt: TGTGCCAGCATCTTCCGGGGGGGGGATCAGCCCCAGCATTTT
clone_size: NA; d_call: NA; v_call: TRBV5-1; j_call: TRBJ2-2; cdr3_length: 15; cdr3_aa: CASRGFLAPSRELFF; cdr3_nt: TGCGCCAGCAGGGGCTTCCTGGCGCCTTCCCGGGAGCTGTTTTTT
clone_size: many; d_call: NA; v_call: TRBV3-1; j_call: TRBJ1-1; cdr3_length: 16; cdr3_aa: CASSQGSGPIDTEAFF; cdr3_nt: TGTGCCAGCAGCCAAGGTAGTGGCCCCATCGACACTGAAGCTTTCTTT
clone_size: NA; d_call: NA; v_call: TRBV27; j_call: TRBJ2-1; cdr3_length: 15; cdr3_aa: CASKSSLLTYNEQFF; cdr3_nt: TGTGCCAGCAAAAGCTCCTTACTCACCTACAATGAGCAGTTCTTC
clone_size: many; d_call: NA; v_call: TRBV5-6; j_call: TRBJ2-7; cdr3_length: 11; cdr3_aa: CASSLASEQYF; cdr3_nt: TGTGCCAGCAGCTTGGCAAGCGAGCAGTACTTC
clone_size: few; d_call: NA; v_call: TRBV20-1; j_call: TRBJ2-7; cdr3_length: 14; cdr3_aa: CSVRGGKGSYEQYF; cdr3_nt: TGCAGTGTTAGGGGCGGGAAGGGCTCCTACGAGCAGTACTTC
clone_size: medium-sized; d_call: NA; v_call: TRBV6-1; j_call: TRBJ2-7; cdr3_length: 13; cdr3_aa: CASSPARPYEQYF; cdr3_nt: TGTGCCAGCAGTCCCGCCCGACCCTACGAGCAGTACTTC
clone_size: many; d_call: NA; v_call: TRBV20-1; j_call: TRBJ1-2; cdr3_length: 12; cdr3_aa: CSAEIQDYGYTF; cdr3_nt: TGCAGTGCAGAAATACAGGACTATGGCTACACCTTC